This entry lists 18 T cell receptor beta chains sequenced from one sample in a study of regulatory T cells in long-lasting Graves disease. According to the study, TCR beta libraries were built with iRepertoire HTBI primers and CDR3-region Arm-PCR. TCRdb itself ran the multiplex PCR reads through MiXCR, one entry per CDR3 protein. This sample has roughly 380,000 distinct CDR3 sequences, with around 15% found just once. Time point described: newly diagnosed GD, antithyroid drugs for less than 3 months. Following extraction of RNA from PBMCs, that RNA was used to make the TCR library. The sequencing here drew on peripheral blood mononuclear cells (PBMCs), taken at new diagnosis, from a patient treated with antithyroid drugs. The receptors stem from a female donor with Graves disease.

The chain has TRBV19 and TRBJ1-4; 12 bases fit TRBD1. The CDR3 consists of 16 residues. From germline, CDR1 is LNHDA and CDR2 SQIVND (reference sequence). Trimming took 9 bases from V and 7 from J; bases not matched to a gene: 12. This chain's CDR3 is CASNTGQGASGEKLFF. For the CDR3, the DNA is TGTGCCAGCAATACGGGACAGGGGGCTTCTGGTGAAAAACTGTTTTTT.

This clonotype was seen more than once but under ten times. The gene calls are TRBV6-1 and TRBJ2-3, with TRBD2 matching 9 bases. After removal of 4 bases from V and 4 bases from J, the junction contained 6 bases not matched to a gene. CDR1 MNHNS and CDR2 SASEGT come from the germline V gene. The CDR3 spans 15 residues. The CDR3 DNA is TGTGCCAGCAGTGTCGCGGGGGGGGTCCCAGATACGCAGTATTTT. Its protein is CASSVAGGVPDTQYF.

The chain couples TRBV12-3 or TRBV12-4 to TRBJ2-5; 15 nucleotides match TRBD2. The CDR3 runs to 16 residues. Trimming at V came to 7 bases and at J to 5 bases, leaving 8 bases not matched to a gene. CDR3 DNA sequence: TGTGCCAGCACCGGACTAGCGGGAGGGCCTAAGGAGACCCAGTACTTC. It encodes CASTGLAGGPKETQYF.

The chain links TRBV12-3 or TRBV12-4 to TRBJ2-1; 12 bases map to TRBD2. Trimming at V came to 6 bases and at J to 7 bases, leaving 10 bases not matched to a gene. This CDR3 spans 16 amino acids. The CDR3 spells CASSHLAGGLLNEQFF. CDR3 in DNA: TGTGCCAGCAGCCATCTAGCGGGGGGGTTATTGAATGAGCAGTTCTTC.

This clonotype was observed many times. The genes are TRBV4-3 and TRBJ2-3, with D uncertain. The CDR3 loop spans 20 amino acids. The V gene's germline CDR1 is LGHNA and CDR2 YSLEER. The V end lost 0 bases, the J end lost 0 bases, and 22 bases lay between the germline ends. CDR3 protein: CASSQDDLYGPLSSTDTQYF. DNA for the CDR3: TGCGCCAGCAGCCAAGATGATCTGTACGGACCCCTTTCTAGCACAGATACGCAGTATTTT.

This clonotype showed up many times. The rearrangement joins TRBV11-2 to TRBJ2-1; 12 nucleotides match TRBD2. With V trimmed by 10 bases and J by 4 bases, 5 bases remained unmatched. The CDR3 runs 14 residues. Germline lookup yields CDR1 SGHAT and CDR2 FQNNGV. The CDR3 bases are TGTGCCACCTCCGGGACTAGCGGGTACAATGAGCAGTTCTTC. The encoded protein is CATSGTSGYNEQFF.

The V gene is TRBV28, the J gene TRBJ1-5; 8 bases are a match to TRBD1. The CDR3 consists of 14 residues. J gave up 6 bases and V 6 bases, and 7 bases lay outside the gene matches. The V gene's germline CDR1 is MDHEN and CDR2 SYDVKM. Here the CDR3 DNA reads TGTGCCAGCAGCGGGACAGGACTTGTTCAGCCCCAGCATTTT. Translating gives CASSGTGLVQPQHF.

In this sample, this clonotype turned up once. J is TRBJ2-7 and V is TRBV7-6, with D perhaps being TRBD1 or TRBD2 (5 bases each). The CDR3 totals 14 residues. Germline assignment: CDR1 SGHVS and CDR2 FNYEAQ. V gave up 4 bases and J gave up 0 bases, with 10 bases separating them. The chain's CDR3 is CASSWDGSSYEQYF. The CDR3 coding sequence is TGTGCCAGCAGCTGGGACGGTAGCTCCTACGAGCAGTACTTC.

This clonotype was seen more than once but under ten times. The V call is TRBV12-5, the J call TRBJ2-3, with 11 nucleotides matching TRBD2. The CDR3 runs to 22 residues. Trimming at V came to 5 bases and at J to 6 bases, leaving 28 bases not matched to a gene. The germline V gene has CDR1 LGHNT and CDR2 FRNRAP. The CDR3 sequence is CASGDLGRLTSGSPKSSDTQYF. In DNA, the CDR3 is TGTGCTAGTGGTGATCTAGGAAGACTTACTAGCGGGAGTCCAAAGTCGTCCGATACGCAGTATTTT.

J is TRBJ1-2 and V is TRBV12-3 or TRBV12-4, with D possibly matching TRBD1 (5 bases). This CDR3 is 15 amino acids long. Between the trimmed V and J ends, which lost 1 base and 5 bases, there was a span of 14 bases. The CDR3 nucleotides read TGTGCCAGCAGTTTAGGTCAGGGTGGTGGGTATGGCTACACCTTC. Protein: CASSLGQGGGYGYTF.

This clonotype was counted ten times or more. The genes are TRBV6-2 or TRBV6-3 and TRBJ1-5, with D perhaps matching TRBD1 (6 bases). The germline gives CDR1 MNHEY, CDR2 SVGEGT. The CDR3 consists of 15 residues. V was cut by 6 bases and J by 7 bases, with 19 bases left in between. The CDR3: CASSERSAGAQPQHF. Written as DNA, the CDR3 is TGTGCCAGCAGCGAAAGGTCGGCAGGGGCCCAGCCCCAGCATTTT.

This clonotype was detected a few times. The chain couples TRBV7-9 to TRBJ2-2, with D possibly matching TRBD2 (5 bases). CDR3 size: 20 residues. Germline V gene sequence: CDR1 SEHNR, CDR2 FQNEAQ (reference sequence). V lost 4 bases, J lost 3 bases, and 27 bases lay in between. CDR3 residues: CASSSTGLPGPKGDTGELFF. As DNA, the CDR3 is TGTGCCAGCAGCTCCACCGGCCTACCCGGACCTAAGGGAGACACCGGGGAGCTGTTTTTT. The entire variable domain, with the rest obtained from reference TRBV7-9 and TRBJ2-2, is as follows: DTGVSQNPRHKITKRGQNVTFRCDPISEHNRLYWYRQTLGQGPEFLTYFQNEAQLEKSRLLSDRFSAERPKGSFSTLEIQRTEQGDSAMYLCASSSTGLPGPKGDTGELFFGEGSRLTVL.

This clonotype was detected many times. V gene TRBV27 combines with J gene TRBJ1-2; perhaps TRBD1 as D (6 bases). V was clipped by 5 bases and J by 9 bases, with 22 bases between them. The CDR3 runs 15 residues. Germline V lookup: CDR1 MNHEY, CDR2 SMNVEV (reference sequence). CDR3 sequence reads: CASSLLLGGSSSYTF. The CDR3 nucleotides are TGTGCCAGCAGTCTCCTACTAGGGGGGAGCTCTAGCTACACCTTC.

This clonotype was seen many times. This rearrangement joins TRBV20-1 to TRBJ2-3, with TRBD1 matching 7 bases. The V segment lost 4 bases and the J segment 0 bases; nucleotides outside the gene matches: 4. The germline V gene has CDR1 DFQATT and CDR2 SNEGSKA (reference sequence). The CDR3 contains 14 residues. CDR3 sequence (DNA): TGCAGTGCTATCGGGACAGCCAGCACAGATACGCAGTATTTT. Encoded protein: CSAIGTASTDTQYF.

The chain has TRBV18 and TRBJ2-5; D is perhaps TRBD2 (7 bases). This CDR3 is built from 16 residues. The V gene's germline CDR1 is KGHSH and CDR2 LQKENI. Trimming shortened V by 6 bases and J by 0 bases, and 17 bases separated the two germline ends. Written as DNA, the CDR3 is TGTGCCAGCTCCGCTCAAGCGGGACATAACCAAGAGACCCAGTACTTC. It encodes CASSAQAGHNQETQYF.

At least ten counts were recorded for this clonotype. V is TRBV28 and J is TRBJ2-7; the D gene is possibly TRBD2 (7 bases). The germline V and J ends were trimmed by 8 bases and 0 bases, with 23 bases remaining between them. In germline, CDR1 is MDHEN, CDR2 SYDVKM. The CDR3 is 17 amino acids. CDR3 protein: CASLGGAGSRGSYEQYF. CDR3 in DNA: TGTGCCAGCCTGGGGGGGGCTGGGAGTAGGGGCTCCTACGAGCAGTACTTC.

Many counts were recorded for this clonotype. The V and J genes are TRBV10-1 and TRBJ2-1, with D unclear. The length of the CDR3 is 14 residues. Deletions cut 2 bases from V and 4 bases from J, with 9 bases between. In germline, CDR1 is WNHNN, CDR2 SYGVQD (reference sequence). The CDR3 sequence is CASSEDWRYNEQFF. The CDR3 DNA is TGCGCCAGCAGTGAGGACTGGCGATACAATGAGCAGTTCTTC.

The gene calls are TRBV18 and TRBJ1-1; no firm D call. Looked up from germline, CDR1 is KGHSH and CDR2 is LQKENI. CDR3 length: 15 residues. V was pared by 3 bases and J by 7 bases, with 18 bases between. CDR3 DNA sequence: TGTGCCAGCTCACCGCCCGGACTTTTTGAGGTTGAAGCTTTCTTT. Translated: CASSPPGLFEVEAFF.